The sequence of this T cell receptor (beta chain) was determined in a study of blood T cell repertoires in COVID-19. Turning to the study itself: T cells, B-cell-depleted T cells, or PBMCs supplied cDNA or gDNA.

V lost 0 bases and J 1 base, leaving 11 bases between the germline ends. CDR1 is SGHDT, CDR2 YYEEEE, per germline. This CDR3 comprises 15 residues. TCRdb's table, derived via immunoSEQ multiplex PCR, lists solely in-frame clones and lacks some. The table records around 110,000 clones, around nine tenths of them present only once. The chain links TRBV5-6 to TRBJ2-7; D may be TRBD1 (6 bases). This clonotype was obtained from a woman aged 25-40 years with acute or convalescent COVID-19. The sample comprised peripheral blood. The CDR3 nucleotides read TGTGCCAGCAGCTTGGTGGGGGCCTCGTCCTACGAGCAGTACTTC. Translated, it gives CASSLVGASSYEQYF.